The 30 T cell receptor beta chains below all came from one sample that was sequenced in a study of cytomegalovirus exposure and HLA in healthy donors. PCR amplification relied on 60 Vbeta primers (plus 13 Jbeta primers). The method was immunoSEQ multiplex PCR; TCRdb's version includes in-frame clones alone and lacks a portion of them. The sample lists 100,000 to 150,000 clones, roughly four fifths occurring once. Sequenced input: PBMCs. Receptors were obtained from a woman aged 45-65 years in good health and CMV-seropositive.

This rearrangement joins TRBV7-2 to TRBJ2-3; D perhaps matches TRBD1 (6 bases). The CDR3 extends over 14 amino acids. The V and J ends lost 5 bases and 4 bases respectively, with 13 bases between them. CDR1 is SGHTA, CDR2 FQGNSA, per germline. The CDR3 loop is CASSLPDRPDTQYF. The CDR3 DNA follows: TGTGCCAGCAGCCTTCCGGACAGACCAGATACGCAGTATTTT.

V usage is TRBV7-9 and J usage is TRBJ2-4; D gene unclear. From germline, CDR1 is SEHNR and CDR2 FQNEAQ (reference sequence). The CDR3 runs to 15 residues. V was trimmed by 5 bases and J by 0 bases, leaving 11 bases between them. CDR3 protein: CASSDRQRAKNIQYF. CDR3 sequence (DNA): TGTGCCAGCAGCGACCGCCAGCGAGCCAAAAACATTCAGTACTTC.

This clone was counted only a few times. V is TRBV7-2 and J is TRBJ2-5; TRBD2 matches at 7 bases. The trim removed 6 bases at V and 1 base at J, leaving 8 bases unmatched. Germline CDR1 and CDR2: SGHTA and FQGNSA. The CDR3 extends over 15 amino acids. CDR3 in DNA: TGTGCCAGCAGTGCCCCGGGGGGTCGCCAAGAGACCCAGTACTTC. It is translated as CASSAPGGRQETQYF.

There are a few counts of this clone. The chain links TRBV7-2 to TRBJ1-2, with 8 bases identical to TRBD1. Per germline, CDR1 SGHTA and CDR2 FQGNSA. V shed 4 bases and J 3 bases; nucleotides not matched to a gene: 1. This CDR3 contains 13 residues. CDR3 region: CASSSTGDYGYTF. CDR3 bases: TGTGCCAGCAGCTCGACAGGGGACTATGGCTACACCTTC.

The chain is built from TRBV7-2 and TRBJ1-1, with TRBD1 identical over 8 bases. The ends lost 1 base at V and 4 bases at J; junction bases unmatched: 2. Germline CDR1 and CDR2: SGHTA and FQGNSA. The CDR3 is 14 amino acids. In DNA form, the CDR3 reads TGTGCCAGCAGCTTAGGGGACAGGATCACTGAAGCTTTCTTT. It specifies CASSLGDRITEAFF. The entire variable domain, with the rest obtained from reference TRBV7-2 and TRBJ1-1, is as follows: GAGVSQSPSNKVTEKGKDVELRCDPISGHTALYWYRQSLGQGLEFLIYFQGNSAPDKSGLPSDRFSAERTGGSVSTLTIQRTQQEDSAVYLCASSLGDRITEAFFGQGTRLTVV.

The chain joins TRBV7-2 to TRBJ1-2, with D hard to call. Trimming took off 5 bases at V and 2 bases at J, with 12 bases between the two ends. CDR3 size: 14 residues. CDR1 SGHTA and CDR2 FQGNSA come from the germline V gene. The CDR3 is CASSAGVHNYGYTF. CDR3 sequence (DNA): TGTGCCAGCAGCGCGGGCGTTCACAACTATGGCTACACCTTC.

This clone was counted once. CDR3 protein: CASSTSSGGGRTQYF. CDR3 bases: TGTGCCAGCAGTACATCTAGCGGGGGTGGACGGACCCAGTACTTC. V and J are TRBV28 and TRBJ2-5, with 10 bases fitting TRBD2. The ends lost 5 bases at V and 7 bases at J; junction bases unmatched: 10. Germline V lookup: CDR1 MDHEN, CDR2 SYDVKM. This CDR3 is 15 amino acids long.

The chain uses TRBV10-3 and TRBJ2-7; no clear D gene. CDR1 and CDR2 from the germline V gene are ENHRY and SYGVKD. Trimming took off 2 bases at V and 5 bases at J, with 13 bases between the two ends. This CDR3 spans 14 amino acids. Here the CDR3 DNA reads TGTGCCATCAGTGAGCCAACTCTCATCCACGAGCAGTACTTC. This gives the protein CAISEPTLIHEQYF.

The count of this clone is one. The V gene is TRBV18, the J gene TRBJ2-7; perhaps TRBD1 as D (5 bases). Trimming removed 2 bases at V and 7 bases at J, with 12 bases between. This CDR3 is 13 amino acids long. From germline, CDR1 is KGHSH and CDR2 LQKENI. DNA of the CDR3: TGTGCCAGCTCACCATCAGAGACAGCGGAGCAGTACTTC. This encodes CASSPSETAEQYF.

This clone came up once. The chain recombines TRBV5-1 with TRBJ2-5, with 8 bases aligning to TRBD1. CDR1 is SGHRS, CDR2 YFSETQ, per germline. V was clipped by 4 bases and J by 2 bases; unmatched bases: 13. The CDR3 contains 17 residues. The CDR3 bases are TGCGCCAGCAGCCCTGGCCGGACAGGGTCCTCTCAAGAGACCCAGTACTTC. Its protein product is CASSPGRTGSSQETQYF.

The chain joins TRBV19 to TRBJ1-2; possibly TRBD1 for D (6 bases). The CDR3 consists of 14 residues. Trimming shortened V by 8 bases and J by 8 bases, and 21 bases separated the two germline ends. Germline CDR1 LNHDA, CDR2 SQIVND (reference sequence). CDR3 DNA: TGTGCCAGTGGGCATAGGGGGGGCAAGATGGGCTACACCTTC. Encoded protein: CASGHRGGKMGYTF. The entire variable domain, with the rest obtained from reference TRBV19 and TRBJ1-2, is as follows: DGGITQSPKYLFRKEGQNVTLSCEQNLNHDAMYWYRQDPGQGLRLIYYSQIVNDFQKGDIAEGYSVSREKKESFPLTVTSAQKNPTAFYLCASGHRGGKMGYTFGSGTRLTVV.

The chain couples TRBV10-3 to TRBJ1-5; no clear D gene. Per the germline V gene, CDR1 is ENHRY and CDR2 is SYGVKD. The V and J ends lost 2 bases and 11 bases respectively, with 10 bases between them. This CDR3 has 12 residues. The CDR3 DNA follows: TGTGCCATCAGTGAGAACTCCCGGTCCCAGCATTTT. It codes for CAISENSRSQHF.

The chain uses TRBV10-3 and TRBJ1-4; D call uncertain. V lost 4 bases to trimming and J lost 0 bases, with 6 bases between them. This CDR3 contains 14 residues. The germline gives CDR1 ENHRY, CDR2 SYGVKD. CDR3 nucleotide sequence: TGTGCCATCAGTGGGAGTGCAACTAATGAAAAACTGTTTTTT. This sequence encodes CAISGSATNEKLFF.

This clone was counted between two and nine times. The J gene is TRBJ1-4, the V gene TRBV5-1; D uncertain. The V gene's germline CDR1 is SGHRS and CDR2 YFSETQ. V was cut by 3 bases and J by 8 bases, with 14 bases left in between. This CDR3 is 14 amino acids long. Here the CDR3 reads CASSSRDAGEKLFF. The CDR3 DNA is TGCGCCAGCAGCTCTCGGGATGCGGGCGAAAAACTGTTTTTT.

This clone has a single count. The V and J genes are TRBV10-3 and TRBJ2-3; 9 bases fit TRBD2. Trimming cost V 4 bases and J 2 bases; bases outside gene matches: 7. There are 16 residues in the CDR3. From germline, CDR1 is ENHRY and CDR2 SYGVKD. In DNA, the CDR3 is TGTGCCATCAGTGCTATAGCGGGGGCGATCACAGATACGCAGTATTTT. Translation: CAISAIAGAITDTQYF.

The J gene is TRBJ1-6, the V gene TRBV2; 8 bases agree with TRBD1. This CDR3 is built from 15 residues. V trimming: 3 bases; J trimming: 10 bases; junction bases outside the gene matches: 8. The germline V gene encodes CDR1 SNHLY and CDR2 FYNNEI. CDR3 DNA sequence: TGTGCCAGCAGTGACAGGGGGCGAACGGACTCACCCCTCCACTTT. Its protein product is CASSDRGRTDSPLHF.

V usage is TRBV6-6 and J usage is TRBJ1-5, with no clear D. Germline CDR1 reads MNHNY; CDR2 reads SVGAGI (reference sequence). V lost 6 bases, J lost 5 bases, and 11 bases lay in between. The CDR3 has 13 amino acids. The CDR3 loop is CASSLHEYQPQHF. For the CDR3, the DNA is TGTGCCAGCAGCTTACACGAATATCAGCCCCAGCATTTT.

The chain carries TRBV5-4 and TRBJ2-7, with D maybe TRBD1 (5 bases). The germline V gene has CDR1 SGHNT and CDR2 YYREEE (reference sequence). The CDR3 extends over 14 amino acids. Trimming pared 4 bases from V and 2 bases from J, leaving 13 bases between. CDR3 amino acids: CASSTIDRAYEQYF. CDR3 bases: TGTGCCAGCAGCACCATCGACAGAGCCTACGAGCAGTACTTC.

V is TRBV14 and J is TRBJ1-6, with no clear D. Trimming took off 1 base at V and 5 bases at J, with 9 bases between the two ends. This CDR3 is 15 amino acids long. Germline V gives CDR1 SGHDN, CDR2 FVKESK. For the CDR3, the DNA is TGTGCCAGCAGCCAAGCCGTACTCGATAATTCACCCCTCCACTTT. Its protein product is CASSQAVLDNSPLHF.

The chain links TRBV5-1 to TRBJ2-1, with TRBD2 matching over 10 bases. The germline gives CDR1 SGHRS, CDR2 YFSETQ. CDR3 size: 19 residues. With 2 bases clipped from V and 8 bases from J, the junction kept 19 bases outside the gene matches. Here the CDR3 reads CASSLRPTKAGGQGYEQFF. DNA for the CDR3: TGCGCCAGCAGCTTAAGGCCCACGAAAGCGGGGGGGCAGGGTTATGAGCAGTTCTTC.

J is TRBJ2-4 and V is TRBV7-9; D not resolved. The germline V gene encodes CDR1 SEHNR and CDR2 FQNEAQ (reference sequence). V was pared by 5 bases and J by 2 bases, with 7 bases between. The CDR3 is made up of 13 amino acids. For the CDR3, the DNA is TGTGCCAGCAGCCAGAATCCCAAAAACATTCAGTACTTC. Translating gives CASSQNPKNIQYF.

The chain couples TRBV9 to TRBJ2-1; 9 bases line up with TRBD2. This CDR3 contains 20 residues. CDR1 is SGDLS, CDR2 YYNGEE, per germline. Unmatched junction bases numbered 17, after V lost 4 bases and J lost 0 bases. DNA of the CDR3: TGTGCCAGCAGCCACTCCTCCGGGCTAGCGGGGACCTCCTCCTACAATGAGCAGTTCTTC. It encodes CASSHSSGLAGTSSYNEQFF.

There are a few counts of this clone. The chain links TRBV30 to TRBJ1-5; D unclear. The ends were cut back, 5 bases at V and 6 bases at J, with 17 bases in the middle. Per the germline V gene, CDR1 is GTSNPN and CDR2 is SVGIG (reference sequence). This CDR3 comprises 14 residues. The CDR3 bases are TGTGCCTGGGGCCGGGAACAGTTCACTCAGCCCCAGCATTTT. Protein: CAWGREQFTQPQHF. Using reference TRBV30 and TRBJ1-5 for the parts outside the CDR3, the full variable domain is SQTIHQWPATLVQPVGSPLSLECTVEGTSNPNLYWYRQAAGRGLQLLFYSVGIGQISSEVPQNLSASRPQDRQFILSSKKLLLSDSGFYLCAWGREQFTQPQHFGDGTRLSIL.

Points on this clone: The junction departs from the called germline gene at one end, perhaps through a read error. The chain carries TRBV28 and TRBJ2-1, with 8 bases fitting TRBD1. Germline CDR1 reads MDHEN; CDR2 reads SYDVKM. This CDR3 contains 14 residues. CDR3 protein: CASKSGTGGTFVLF. The CDR3, as DNA: TGTGCCAGCAAGTCGGGAACAGGGGGGACATTTGTACTCTTC.

This chain joins TRBV4-2 and TRBJ1-2; 7 bases match TRBD1. V shed 6 bases and J 8 bases; nucleotides not matched to a gene: 12. CDR1 LGHNA and CDR2 YNFKEQ come from the germline V gene. This CDR3 region has 14 residues. CDR3 in amino acids: CASSPLAGGRGYTF. The CDR3 DNA reads as TGTGCCAGCAGTCCTTTGGCAGGGGGGAGAGGCTACACCTTC.

As DNA, the CDR3 is TGTGCCATCCAGGGTATCGTAAATGAGCAGTTCTTC. Amino acids: CAIQGIVNEQFF. The chain recombines TRBV7-9 with TRBJ2-1; D might be TRBD1 (5 bases). The CDR3 length is 12 residues. The germline V gene encodes CDR1 SEHNR and CDR2 FQNEAQ (reference sequence). The V gene lost 10 bases and the J gene lost 7 bases, with 14 bases spanning the gap.

V gene TRBV4-3 combines with J gene TRBJ1-2; D is perhaps TRBD1 (6 bases). The germline CDR1 and CDR2 sequences are LGHNA and YSLEER. The CDR3 has 15 residues. V was pared by 0 bases and J by 5 bases, with 13 bases between. The CDR3 DNA is TGCGCCAGCAGCCAAGACTCGGGGACACCATATGGCTACACCTTC. Encoded protein: CASSQDSGTPYGYTF.

The chain couples TRBV6-5 to TRBJ1-2; 9 bases align to TRBD1. Germline CDR1 MNHEY, CDR2 SVGAGI. The CDR3 is 15 amino acids. Unmatched junction bases numbered 11, after V lost 6 bases and J lost 6 bases. CDR3 sequence reads: CASRSWDREYDGYTF. CDR3 in DNA: TGTGCCAGCAGATCTTGGGACAGGGAGTATGATGGCTACACCTTC.

The rearrangement links TRBV2 to TRBJ1-2, with TRBD1 matching 8 bases. CDR1 SNHLY and CDR2 FYNNEI come from the germline V gene. The V gene end was trimmed by 6 bases and the J gene end by 5 bases; junction bases not matched to a gene: 11. This CDR3 spans 15 amino acids. The chain's CDR3 is CASRFQGDRFYGYTF. The CDR3 DNA is TGTGCCAGCAGATTCCAGGGGGACAGGTTTTATGGCTACACCTTC.

This clone was found once. V and J are TRBV28 and TRBJ1-4; 8 bases line up with TRBD1. The CDR3 loop spans 15 amino acids. The junction had 4 bases not matched to a gene; V was cut back by 3 bases and J by 4 bases. Germline CDR1 MDHEN, CDR2 SYDVKM. CDR3 sequence reads: CASSFLTGGNEKLFF. CDR3 DNA sequence: TGTGCCAGCAGTTTCCTTACAGGGGGTAATGAAAAACTGTTTTTT.